This T cell receptor (beta chain) was documented in a study of blood T cell repertoires in COVID-19 (dated by TCRdb to 2018 to 2021). Some background on the complete study: Samples from collaborators originated in the United States, Italy and Spain and spanned both the acute and convalescent phases of COVID-19. The prospective study material was composed of cDNA or gDNA derived from T cells, B-cell-depleted T cells, or PBMCs. A de-identified subject ID, COVID-19 status, age in years and sex were almost always included in the sample metadata. Subjects who had been exposed to COVID-19, were actively infected with it, or had recovered from it provided the deeply sampled blood TCRbeta repertoires that made up the dataset. Where HLA class I and class II types were available, the types were taken from metadata supplied by the sample provider, not from assay-based typing. The samples were drawn from two sources: the first 160 participants of the ongoing ImmuneRACE study, and fewer than 1,500 subjects contributed by 6 global collaborators. The repertoires were released in a freely available public database meant as a resource for research on the immune response to SARS-CoV-2.

The collaborating institutions used their own protocols to collect whole blood in K2EDTA tubes. Collaborator samples were shipped for TCRbeta analysis as frozen whole blood, isolated PBMCs, or DNA extracted from either sample type. TCRbeta CDR3 regions were amplified from genomic DNA using the immunoSEQ Assay, a bias-controlled multiplex PCR. From the authors' description of their analysis: Nucleated cell counts per sample were estimated from amplification of reference gene primers within the assay. Sequence reads were collapsed and filtered to measure the absolute abundance of every unique TCRbeta CDR3 rearrangement. For each sample, productive Simpson clonality was calculated as the square root of Simpson's diversity index across productive rearrangements. The clones in this table, taken by TCRdb from immuneACCESS, are in-frame only. Not every clone is retained; where verified, under half of the shortfall comes from an unresolved V gene, and the cause of the rest is unknown. From that table come the V and J calls and clone size; the DNA was used to work out D and trimming. A total of approximately 70,000 clones appear in this sample, around 90% of them only once. The top ten constitute 8.5% of the sample.

Broader findings and caveats from the paper: Clinical and demographic metadata were provided uncurated, with the amount varying by source and participant.

The junction carries 8 bases between V and J, which are trimmed by 3 bases and 5 bases respectively. The CDR3 covers 12 residues, taking in both the cysteine and the phenylalanine. The CDR3 DNA has 36 bases and is translated from base 1. Comment on this clone: The antigen it binds to is not known. No base-level quality is on record; no much larger clone is a single base apart.

Recombination connected TRBV12-3 or TRBV12-4 to TRBJ2-7; possibly the D gene is TRBD2, per 6 matching bases. This TCR was recovered from a human donor in a cohort sampled during active COVID-19. The sequenced sample consisted of peripheral blood. The CDR3 region: CASSFGRNEQYF. The DNA sequence is as follows: TGTGCCAGCAGTTTTGGGAGGAACGAGCAGTACTTC.